This T cell receptor beta chain was sequenced for a study of Ad26.COV2.S vaccination and SARS-CoV-2 variants. Whole-study context: Donor allocation was to the COV1001 Ad26.COV2.S trial arm. Whole-study results and caveats: For non-spike TCRs, breadth in vaccine recipients resembled that in placebo recipients. Reports say spike-specific CD8+ and CD4+ T cell responses covered substantial breadth after vaccination.

For this clone: Its specificity is unknown.

Some clones are missing from TCRdb's copy, which holds only in-frame ones; the method was immunoSEQ multiplex PCR. The sample lists 440,000 or so clones; roughly 91% were seen once. Specified treatment: about 20 received Ad26.COV2.S at low or high dose, single or two shots; 5 received placebo; per-sample allocation not given. Specimen acquisition occurred on day 63 following the initial vaccine or placebo injection. The germline V gene has CDR1 SGHTA and CDR2 FQGNSA. V gave up 5 bases and J gave up 5 bases; unmatched junction bases: 7. The CDR3 is 16 residues long. The sequenced sample was peripheral blood, obtained in a trial of Ad26.COV2.S vaccine versus placebo. This chain joins TRBV7-2 and TRBJ2-5; the match to TRBD2 covers 14 bases. This receptor was identified in a person between 18 and 65 years old who received the Ad26.COV2.S COVID-19 vaccine or a placebo. The CDR3: CASSPGTSGSFETQYF. The CDR3 DNA follows: TGTGCCAGCAGCCCCGGGACTAGCGGGAGTTTTGAGACCCAGTACTTC.